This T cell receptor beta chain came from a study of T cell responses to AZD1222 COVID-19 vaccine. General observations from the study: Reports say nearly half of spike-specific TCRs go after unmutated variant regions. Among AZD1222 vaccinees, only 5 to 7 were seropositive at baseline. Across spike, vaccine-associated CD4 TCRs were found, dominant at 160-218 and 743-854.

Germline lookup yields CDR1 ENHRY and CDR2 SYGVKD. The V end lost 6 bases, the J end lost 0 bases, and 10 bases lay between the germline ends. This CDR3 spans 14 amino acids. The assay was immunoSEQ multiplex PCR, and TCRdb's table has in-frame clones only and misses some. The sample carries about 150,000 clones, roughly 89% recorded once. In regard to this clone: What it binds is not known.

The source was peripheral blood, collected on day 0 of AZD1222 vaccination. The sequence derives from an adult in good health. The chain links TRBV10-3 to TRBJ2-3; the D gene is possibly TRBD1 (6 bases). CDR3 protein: CAIRDRVSTDTQYF. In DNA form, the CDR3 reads TGTGCCATCAGGGACAGAGTTAGCACAGATACGCAGTATTTT.